This entry concerns a single T cell receptor (beta chain). Per the study methods: Reference gene primer amplification in the assay estimated nucleated cell counts. Clones were read by immunoSEQ multiplex PCR, and TCRdb kept only the in-frame ones, dropping some. V and J calls and clone size are copied from that table; D and trimming were computed from the DNA. The sample holds roughly 250,000 clones, 83% seen once. This sample is drawn from a study of blood T cell repertoires in COVID-19. Study-wide background: Samples of COVID-19 (acute and convalescent) were obtained from the United States, Italy and Spain. T cells, B-cell-depleted T cells, or PBMCs supplied cDNA or gDNA.

J lost 7 bases, V lost 4 bases, and 7 bases had no gene match. Germline V CDR1 and CDR2: LNHDA, SQIVND (reference sequence). The CDR3 has 14 amino acids. Material: peripheral blood. The TCR was taken from a human donor in a cohort sampled during active COVID-19. This rearrangement joins TRBV19 to TRBJ2-1; 7 bases fit TRBD2. The CDR3 protein is CASSTWQGGNEQFF. CDR3 sequence (DNA): TGTGCCAGTAGTACTTGGCAGGGAGGGAATGAGCAGTTCTTC.